Listed here are 29 T cell receptor beta chains from one sample, sequenced in a study of T cells in Graves' hyperthyroidism and ophthalmopathy. TCR beta CDR3 regions were amplified from RNA. Primed by the HTBI set, a first-round RT-PCR was run on the TCR CDR3. TCRdb itself ran the multiplex PCR reads through MiXCR, one entry per CDR3 protein. The table records 200,000 to 300,000 distinct CDR3 sequences, about a sixth of them present only once. What was sequenced was blood. The receptors were gathered from a woman aged 18 to 35 with Graves' ophthalmopathy.

This clonotype was seen ten or more times. The J gene is TRBJ2-1, the V gene TRBV6-1; 14 positions agree with TRBD2. V lost 6 bases, J lost 1 base, and 5 bases stayed unmatched. Germline V gives CDR1 MNHNS, CDR2 SASEGT. The CDR3 runs 17 residues. Here the CDR3 reads CASRGLAGALSYNEQFF. CDR3 coding DNA: TGTGCCAGCAGGGGACTAGCGGGGGCCCTATCCTACAATGAGCAGTTCTTC.

The chain carries TRBV6-1 and TRBJ2-1; a weak D match, TRBD1 (5 bases). The CDR3 is 15 amino acids. V lost 7 bases and J 4 bases, leaving 17 bases between the germline ends. Germline CDR1 and CDR2: MNHNS and SASEGT. Here the CDR3 reads CASTGNRRLYNEQFF. The CDR3 DNA reads as TGTGCCAGCACAGGGAACAGGAGATTATACAATGAGCAGTTCTTC.

Many counts were recorded for this clonotype. The genes are TRBV20-1 and TRBJ1-5; D possibly corresponds to TRBD1 (5 bases). The CDR3 runs 12 residues. Germline assignment: CDR1 DFQATT and CDR2 SNEGSKA (reference sequence). The DNA for the CDR3 is TGCAGCACGGACATTCTGAATCAGCCCCAGCATTTT. Its translation: CSTDILNQPQHF.

This clonotype was picked up many times. The CDR3 bases are TGTGCCAGCAGCGTAGCTTTCGGGGGTAGCACAGATACGCAGTATTTT. The encoded protein is CASSVAFGGSTDTQYF. The V gene is TRBV9, the J gene TRBJ2-3, with a possible D match to TRBD2 (6 bases). With 0 bases removed from V and 0 bases from J, the gap between germline ends came to 11 bases. Germline CDR1 is SGDLS and CDR2 is YYNGEE. This CDR3 is 16 amino acids long.

This clonotype showed up many times. The chain employs TRBV5-6 and TRBJ2-5, with 12 bases fitting TRBD2. CDR1 SGHDT and CDR2 YYEEEE come from the germline V gene. V gave up 4 bases and J gave up 2 bases; unmatched junction bases: 3. This CDR3 spans 15 amino acids. The CDR3 region is CASSRLAGVQETQYF. CDR3 DNA sequence: TGTGCCAGCAGCCGACTAGCGGGAGTGCAAGAGACCCAGTACTTC.

There are many counts of this clonotype. The V and J genes are TRBV30 and TRBJ1-6; TRBD1 aligns across 7 bases. V shed 1 base, J shed 5 bases, and the junction held 8 bases outside the gene matches. This CDR3 is 16 amino acids long. Germline lookup yields CDR1 GTSNPN and CDR2 SVGIG (reference sequence). CDR3 in DNA: TGTGCCTGGAGTGGGGGACAGACCAGTAATAATTCACCCCTCCACTTT. This encodes CAWSGGQTSNNSPLHF.

This clonotype was detected only a few times. The chain couples TRBV20-1 to TRBJ1-5, with a weak D call TRBD1 (5 bases). This CDR3 has 11 amino acids. CDR1 is DFQATT, CDR2 SNEGSKA, per germline (reference sequence). The V gene lost 6 bases and the J gene lost 11 bases, with 14 bases spanning the gap. The CDR3 DNA is TGCAGTGCCGACCGCCTGGGGGCCCAGCATTTT. This encodes CSADRLGAQHF.

This clonotype was recorded many times. This rearrangement joins TRBV11-2 to TRBJ1-1; possible D gene TRBD1, 6 bases. CDR1 SGHAT and CDR2 FQNNGV come from the germline V gene. V was shortened by 5 bases and J by 3 bases, with 13 bases between the two germline ends. The CDR3 contains 14 residues. CDR3 sequence (DNA): TGTGCCAGCAGCCCGGGGGGGGGCTACACTGAAGCTTTCTTT. Residues: CASSPGGGYTEAFF.

At least ten counts were recorded for this clonotype. J is TRBJ2-3 and V is TRBV6-1, with D maybe TRBD2 (5 bases). Per the germline V gene, CDR1 is MNHNS and CDR2 is SASEGT. The germline V and J ends were trimmed by 6 bases and 5 bases, with 18 bases remaining between them. The length of the CDR3 is 15 residues. The CDR3 sequence: CASRTPDRGKDTQYF. CDR3 nucleotide sequence: TGTGCCAGCAGGACCCCGGATCGAGGGAAAGATACGCAGTATTTT.

This clonotype was seen ten or more times. The gene calls are TRBV19 and TRBJ1-4, with a possible D match to TRBD1 (5 bases). Trimming removed 5 bases from V and 4 bases from J, with 14 bases in between. Germline V gives CDR1 LNHDA, CDR2 SQIVND (reference sequence). The CDR3 is 15 residues long. CDR3 sequence reads: CASSQPGLHNEKLFF. CDR3 sequence (DNA): TGTGCCAGTAGTCAACCGGGACTGCATAATGAAAAACTGTTTTTT.

This clonotype appeared many times. The rearrangement links TRBV28 to TRBJ1-4, with D tentatively TRBD1 (5 bases). Trimming cost V 4 bases and J 4 bases, with 22 bases left between them. CDR3 size: 18 residues. The germline V gene encodes CDR1 MDHEN and CDR2 SYDVKM. CDR3: CASSSTPGLRLGNEKLFF. CDR3 DNA: TGTGCCAGCAGTTCAACGCCGGGGCTTCGATTGGGTAATGAAAAACTGTTTTTT. The variable domain in full, completed from reference TRBV28 and TRBJ1-4, reads DVKVTQSSRYLVKRTGEKVFLECVQDMDHENMFWYRQDPGLGLRLIYFSYDVKMKEKGDIPEGYSVSREKKERFSLILESASTNQTSMYLCASSSTPGLRLGNEKLFFGSGTQLSVL.

In its sample, this clonotype was seen many times. The DNA for the CDR3 is TGCAGCGTAGGTAGCGGGAGTCTTTCGAATGAGCAGTTCTTC. It specifies CSVGSGSLSNEQFF. The chain recombines TRBV29-1 with TRBJ2-1; TRBD2 agrees at 9 bases. The CDR3 is 14 amino acids. Germline trimming cut 6 bases from V and 7 bases from J; bases unmatched to any gene: 10. Germline V gene data show CDR1 as SQVTM and CDR2 as ANQGSEA.

This clonotype was observed many times. The rearrangement joins TRBV2 to TRBJ1-5; D gene unclear. This CDR3 contains 14 residues. The germline V gene has CDR1 SNHLY and CDR2 FYNNEI. V lost 3 bases to trimming and J lost 3 bases, with 9 bases between them. The CDR3 loop reads CASSDGGVNQPQHF. The CDR3 DNA follows: TGTGCCAGCAGTGATGGCGGGGTCAATCAGCCCCAGCATTTT.

Ten or more counts support this clonotype. CDR3 nucleotides: TGTGCCAGCAGTTACTCTCGAACAGGGGTGAAGGTCCAGCATTTT. The encoded protein is CASSYSRTGVKVQHF. The chain recombines TRBV6-2 or TRBV6-3 with TRBJ1-5, with 7 bases fitting TRBD1. V lost 0 bases and J lost 12; bases outside the gene matches: 11. Germline CDR1 MNHEY, CDR2 SVGEGT. The CDR3 loop spans 15 amino acids.

This clonotype was observed at least ten times. The rearrangement links TRBV28 to TRBJ1-4, with D unclear. The ends were cut back, 3 bases at V and 4 bases at J, with 9 bases in the middle. Germline V gene lookup returns CDR1 MDHEN and CDR2 SYDVKM. The CDR3 is made up of 14 amino acids. The CDR3 loop reads CASSFWQDNEKLFF. DNA for the CDR3: TGTGCCAGCAGTTTTTGGCAGGATAATGAAAAACTGTTTTTT.

In this sample, this clonotype turned up many times. This rearrangement joins TRBV20-1 to TRBJ2-1; D possibly corresponds to TRBD1 (6 bases). The CDR3 sequence is 12 residues long. Germline-derived CDR1 and CDR2 are DFQATT and SNEGSKA (reference sequence). V lost 3 bases and J 4 bases, leaving 7 bases between the germline ends. CDR3 sequence: CSARGQYNEQFF. The CDR3 DNA reads as TGCAGTGCTAGGGGACAATACAATGAGCAGTTCTTC.

This clonotype was seen many times. The rearrangement links TRBV7-3 to TRBJ1-1, with D unresolved. Looked up from germline, CDR1 is SGHTA and CDR2 is FQGTGA. This CDR3 region has 13 residues. Deletions cut 3 bases from V and 2 bases from J, with 7 bases between. This CDR3 reads CASSFPLNTEAFF. In DNA form, the CDR3 reads TGTGCCAGCAGCTTCCCTCTTAACACTGAAGCTTTCTTT.

The chain couples TRBV7-9 to TRBJ1-4, with 10 bases lining up with TRBD1. The V segment lost 2 bases and the J segment 7 bases; nucleotides outside the gene matches: 7. The germline CDR1 and CDR2 sequences are SEHNR and FQNEAQ (reference sequence). The CDR3 covers 16 residues. In DNA, the CDR3 is TGTGCCAGCAGCTTACCACTGACAGGGGGCCCTGAAAAACTGTTTTTT. Translating it yields CASSLPLTGGPEKLFF.

This clonotype was seen ten or more times. This chain connects TRBV27 to TRBJ2-7; possibly TRBD2 for D (7 bases). This CDR3 is 16 amino acids long. Trimming removed 3 bases at V and 0 bases at J, with 15 bases between. CDR1 is MNHEY, CDR2 SMNVEV, per germline (reference sequence). The CDR3 sequence: CASSLDREGVSYEQYF. CDR3 bases: TGTGCCAGCAGTTTGGATAGGGAGGGGGTCTCCTACGAGCAGTACTTC.

This clonotype was found many times. V is TRBV20-1 and J is TRBJ2-7, with D hard to call. The length of the CDR3 is 13 residues. Germline V CDR1 and CDR2: DFQATT, SNEGSKA (reference sequence). V was cut by 5 bases and J by 3 bases, with 14 bases left in between. CDR3: CSAASWLSYEQYF. Here the CDR3 DNA reads TGCAGTGCTGCCTCGTGGCTCAGCTACGAGCAGTACTTC.

This clonotype appeared many times. The chain couples TRBV2 to TRBJ1-2, with 7 bases fitting TRBD1. The CDR3 has 15 residues. J was trimmed by 5 bases and V by 1 base; bases with no gene match: 7. Germline assignment: CDR1 SNHLY and CDR2 FYNNEI. Here the CDR3 reads CASSEGQGPGYGYTF. For the CDR3, the DNA is TGTGCCAGCAGTGAAGGACAGGGCCCAGGTTATGGCTACACCTTC.

The sample holds a few counts of this clonotype. J is TRBJ2-1 and V is TRBV7-3; 7 nucleotides align to TRBD2. The germline V gene has CDR1 SGHTA and CDR2 FQGTGA. Unmatched junction bases numbered 7, after V lost 1 base and J lost 7 bases. The length of the CDR3 is 15 residues. In nucleotides, the CDR3 is TGTGCCAGCAGCTTAAGGGGGACTAACGGGAATGAGCAGTTCTTC. Its protein product is CASSLRGTNGNEQFF. Full variable domain (remainder filled in from reference TRBV7-3 and TRBJ2-1): GAGVSQTPSNKVTEKGKYVELRCDPISGHTALYWYRQSLGQGPEFLIYFQGTGAADDSGLPNDRFFAVRPEGSVSTLKIQRTERGDSAVYLCASSLRGTNGNEQFFGPGTRLTVL.

The table lists this clonotype with many counts. V gene TRBV20-1 combines with J gene TRBJ2-2; 10 positions agree with TRBD2. V was pared by 8 bases and J by 1 base, with 13 bases of the junction left unmatched. In germline, CDR1 is DFQATT, CDR2 SNEGSKA (reference sequence). The CDR3 consists of 17 residues. CDR3 bases: TGCAGTTCTATCGGACTAGGACTAGCGGAGAACACCGGGGAGCTGTTTTTT. This encodes CSSIGLGLAENTGELFF.

This clonotype was seen only a few times. The V and J genes are TRBV29-1 and TRBJ2-3, with 15 nucleotides matching TRBD2. The ends lost 6 bases at V and 2 bases at J; junction bases unmatched: 12. The CDR3 length is 18 residues. Germline CDR1 reads SQVTM; CDR2 reads ANQGSEA. CDR3 DNA sequence: TGCAGCGTCTCCTACCCCGGGACTAGCGGGGGGTCCACAGATACGCAGTATTTT. Its protein is CSVSYPGTSGGSTDTQYF.

This clonotype was picked up many times. The V gene is TRBV7-2, the J gene TRBJ2-5, with 14 bases aligning to TRBD2. Germline V gene sequence: CDR1 SGHTA, CDR2 FQGNSA. CDR3 size: 16 residues. J gave up 5 bases and V 5 bases, and 7 bases lay outside the gene matches. The CDR3 nucleotides are TGTGCCAGCAGCCTGGGACTAGCGGGAGTGGGTGAGACCCAGTACTTC. Protein sequence: CASSLGLAGVGETQYF.

This clonotype has ten or more counts. The V and J genes are TRBV13 and TRBJ1-1, with D possibly being TRBD1 (5 bases). With 5 bases removed from V and 5 bases from J, the gap between germline ends came to 21 bases. The CDR3 covers 16 residues. Germline V gene lookup returns CDR1 PRHDT and CDR2 FYEKMQ (reference sequence). This CDR3 reads CASSLPQSGFETEAFF. CDR3 in DNA: TGTGCCAGCAGCCTCCCCCAATCAGGGTTCGAGACTGAAGCTTTCTTT.

This clonotype has at least ten counts. The V gene is TRBV20-1, the J gene TRBJ2-5; D possibly uses TRBD1 or TRBD2 (5 bases each). CDR3 size: 17 residues. The ends were cut back, 1 base at V and 6 bases at J, with 24 bases in the middle. Germline CDR1 DFQATT, CDR2 SNEGSKA (reference sequence). The DNA for the CDR3 is TGCAGTGCTAGAGTAATGGGTATGGGGGATGCCCTCCAGACCCAGTACTTC. It codes for CSARVMGMGDALQTQYF.

There are many counts of this clonotype. The chain recombines TRBV7-3 with TRBJ2-3; 8 bases fit TRBD2. Germline CDR1 is SGHTA and CDR2 is FQGTGA. The CDR3 has 17 residues. With 0 bases clipped from V and 2 bases from J, the junction kept 7 bases outside the gene matches. As DNA, the CDR3 is TGTGCCAGCAGCTTAACCCCCGGGGGGGCTAACACAGATACGCAGTATTTT. This encodes CASSLTPGGANTDTQYF.

The chain uses TRBV9 and TRBJ1-2, with 8 bases lining up with TRBD1. J was trimmed by 7 bases and V by 5 bases; bases with no gene match: 13. Germline CDR1 SGDLS, CDR2 YYNGEE. This CDR3 contains 15 residues. The CDR3 loop reads CASRDSSGRGLGYTF. CDR3 nucleotides: TGTGCCAGCAGAGATAGTAGTGGCAGGGGGCTTGGCTACACCTTC.